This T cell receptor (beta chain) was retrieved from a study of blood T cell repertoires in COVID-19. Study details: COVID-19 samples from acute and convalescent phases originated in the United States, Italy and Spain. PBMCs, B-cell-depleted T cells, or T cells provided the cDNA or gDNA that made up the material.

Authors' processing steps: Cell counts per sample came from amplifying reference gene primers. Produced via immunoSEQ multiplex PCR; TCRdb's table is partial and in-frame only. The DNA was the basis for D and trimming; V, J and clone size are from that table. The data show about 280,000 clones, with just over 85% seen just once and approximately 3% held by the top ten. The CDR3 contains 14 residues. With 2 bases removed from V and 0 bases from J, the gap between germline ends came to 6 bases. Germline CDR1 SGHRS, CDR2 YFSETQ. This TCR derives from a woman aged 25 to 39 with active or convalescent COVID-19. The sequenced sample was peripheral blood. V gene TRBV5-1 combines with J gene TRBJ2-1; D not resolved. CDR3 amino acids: CASSFIDSYNEQFF. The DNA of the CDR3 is TGCGCCAGCAGCTTTATAGACTCCTACAATGAGCAGTTCTTC.